This TCR beta chain was recovered during a study of regulatory T cells in long-lasting Graves disease. Regarding the study as a whole: For persistent Graves' patients, TCR diversity was lower than for newly diagnosed ones. Newly diagnosed patients shared 1,000 or so public clonotypes; persistent patients shared more than 2,500.

Stated time point: newly diagnosed GD, antithyroid drugs for less than 3 months. There was RNA extracted from PBMCs, and the TCR library was made from it. V dropped 3 bases and J dropped 2 bases, with 15 bases sitting between them. Germline CDR1 is MDHEN and CDR2 is SYDVKM. This CDR3 spans 16 amino acids. With iRepertoire HTBI primers and Arm-PCR of CDR3 regions, TCR beta libraries were built. TCRdb re-derived calls from the multiplex PCR reads in MiXCR, one entry per CDR3 protein. Of about 200,000 distinct CDR3 sequences listed, approximately 18% were seen once; the top ten hold about 12%. This clonotype came up many times. Its antigen remains unidentified. The same sample was also used in a study of T cells in Graves' hyperthyroidism and ophthalmopathy. As that study records: Within blood appeared most thyroid clonotypes that had expanded above 0.001.

The sample was peripheral blood mononuclear cells (PBMCs), taken at new diagnosis, from a patient treated with antithyroid drugs. This clonotype originated in a young woman with Graves disease. This chain uses TRBV28 with TRBJ2-3; D unresolved. DNA for the CDR3: TGTGCCAGCAGTTTTTCTAGTCCCCCCCCCACAGATACGCAGTATTTT. Translation: CASSFSSPPPTDTQYF.